There are a few counts of the clone carrying this T cell receptor beta chain. Source study methods: From reference gene primer amplification, estimates of nucleated cell counts were derived. Profiling relied on immunoSEQ multiplex PCR, and the TCRdb table lists in-frame clones only, not all of them. D and trimming come from the DNA, and the V and J calls and clone size come from that table. The table lists about 99,000 clones, 80% to 90% of them singletons, with roughly 15% in the top ten. The data stem from a study of blood T cell repertoires in COVID-19. About the research overall: Acute and convalescent COVID-19 samples came from the United States, Italy and Spain. Sample material is recorded as cDNA or gDNA derived from T cells, B-cell-depleted T cells, or PBMCs.

V was shortened by 3 bases and J by 5 bases, with 17 bases between the two germline ends. Germline V CDR1 and CDR2: MNHNS, SASEGT. The length of the CDR3 is 16 residues. The receptor's source is a man between 45 and 60 years old with acute or convalescent COVID-19. V usage is TRBV6-1 and J usage is TRBJ1-5; maybe TRBD1 (5 bases). The sequencing sample was made of peripheral blood. CDR3 protein: CASSDSYQGRDQPQHF. In DNA form, the CDR3 reads TGTGCCAGCAGTGATTCCTACCAGGGCAGGGATCAGCCCCAGCATTTT.